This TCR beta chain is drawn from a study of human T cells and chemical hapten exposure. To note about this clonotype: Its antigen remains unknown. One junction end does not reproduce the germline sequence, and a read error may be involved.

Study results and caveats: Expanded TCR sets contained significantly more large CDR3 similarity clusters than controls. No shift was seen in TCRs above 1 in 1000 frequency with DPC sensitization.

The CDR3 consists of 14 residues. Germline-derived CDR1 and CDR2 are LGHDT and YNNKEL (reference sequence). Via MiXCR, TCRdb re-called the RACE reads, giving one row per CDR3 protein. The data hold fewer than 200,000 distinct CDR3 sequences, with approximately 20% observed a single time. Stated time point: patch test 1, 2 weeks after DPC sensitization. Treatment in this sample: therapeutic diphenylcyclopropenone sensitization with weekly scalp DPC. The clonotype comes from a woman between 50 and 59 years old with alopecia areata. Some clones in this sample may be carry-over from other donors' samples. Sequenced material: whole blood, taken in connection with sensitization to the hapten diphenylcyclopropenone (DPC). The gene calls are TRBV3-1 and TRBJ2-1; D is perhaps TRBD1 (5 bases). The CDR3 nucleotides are TGTGCCAGCAGCCAACTAGGATCGGGCGGTCGGACATACTTC. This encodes CASSQLGSGGRTYF.